The clone carrying this T cell receptor (beta chain) was observed many times. The target antigen is unknown. Libraries of TCR beta came from iRepertoire HTBI primers plus Arm-PCR of CDR3 regions. TCRdb itself ran the multiplex PCR reads through MiXCR, one entry per CDR3 protein. The sample lists more than 300,000 distinct CDR3 sequences, roughly 25% occurring once. This sample is drawn from a study of regulatory T cells in long-lasting Graves disease. The overall study: A definition of persistent Graves' disease required over 5 years of antithyroid drugs plus positive TSH receptor antibodies.

Deletions cut 7 bases from V and 9 bases from J, with 16 bases between. This CDR3 has 12 residues. Germline CDR1 and CDR2: SNHLY and FYNNEI. Study outcomes and limitations: TCR diversity was lower in persistent Graves' patients (versus newly diagnosed ones). Sample size, which was small, may have reduced accuracy. Favored gene segments in persistent disease were TRBV28, TRBJ1-2 and TRBJ2-5.

Time point reported: persistent/refractory GD, antithyroid drugs over 5 years with positive TRAb. RNA isolated from PBMCs was used to make the TCR library. The sequences come from peripheral blood mononuclear cells (PBMCs), collected when the disease was refractory, from a patient treated with antithyroid drugs. The chain has TRBV2 and TRBJ2-7, with D perhaps TRBD2 (5 bases). This sequence was found in a woman aged 40 to 50 with Graves disease. The CDR3 DNA sequence: TGTGCCAGCACCTTAACTAGTCTCGGGCAGTACTTC. Its translation: CASTLTSLGQYF.